These 5 T cell receptor beta chains originate from one sample sequenced in a study of cytomegalovirus exposure and HLA in healthy donors. The PCR contained 60 Vbeta and 13 Jbeta primers. Using immunoSEQ multiplex PCR, the repertoire was profiled, and TCRdb retains in-frame clones only, with some absent. The sample contains roughly 130,000 clones, about 86% of which appear only once. Specimen: PBMCs. These receptors were obtained from a man younger than 30 in good health and CMV-seronegative.

This chain connects TRBV9 to TRBJ2-2, with D tentatively TRBD2 (6 bases). This CDR3 contains 16 residues. Trimming left V 0 bases short and J 0 bases short, with 9 bases between. From germline, CDR1 is SGDLS and CDR2 YYNGEE. The DNA for the CDR3 is TGTGCCAGCAGCGTAGTGTCGGGGGCGAACACCGGGGAGCTGTTTTTT. As protein: CASSVVSGANTGELFF.

This chain's CDR3 is CASSLGTSGKLKTQYF. Written as DNA, the CDR3 is TGTGCCAGCAGCTTAGGGACTAGCGGAAAGTTGAAGACCCAGTACTTC. The V and J genes are TRBV7-9 and TRBJ2-5; 10 nucleotides match TRBD2. Germline assignment: CDR1 SEHNR and CDR2 FQNEAQ (reference sequence). CDR3 length equals 16 residues. Unmatched junction bases numbered 8, after V lost 1 base and J lost 6 bases.

The genes are TRBV5-6 and TRBJ1-2; D uncertain. Germline values: CDR1 SGHDT, CDR2 YYEEEE. The CDR3 runs 14 residues. Trimming removed 3 bases from V and 4 bases from J, with 13 bases in between. CDR3 residues: CASSSRRAVYGYTF. The CDR3 DNA reads TGTGCCAGCAGCTCTCGGCGGGCGGTCTATGGCTACACCTTC.

This clone showed up just once. The chain couples TRBV7-3 to TRBJ2-3; perhaps TRBD1 as D (5 bases). Between the trimmed V and J ends, which lost 5 bases and 8 bases, there was a span of 17 bases. Looked up from germline, CDR1 is SGHTA and CDR2 is FQGTGA. This CDR3 spans 14 amino acids. The CDR3 DNA sequence: TGTGCCAGCAGCCCGCGACTTGGGGCCCGTACGCAGTATTTT. This encodes CASSPRLGARTQYF.

V is TRBV5-1 and J is TRBJ2-7; no clear D gene. The germline V and J ends were trimmed by 4 bases and 6 bases, with 14 bases remaining between them. CDR1 SGHRS and CDR2 YFSETQ come from the germline V gene. This CDR3 has 13 residues. In nucleotides, the CDR3 is TGCGCCAGCAGCGTCGGTCAAGGCGGCGAGCAGTACTTC. Translation gives CASSVGQGGEQYF.